This TCR beta chain comes out of a study of T-cell reconstitution after alpha-beta-depleted transplantation in children. General observations from the study: Newly made T cells mostly supplied T-cell counts and diversity one year after transplant. Some patients owed their high day-60 TCRbeta diversity to surviving recipient T cells and thymic progenitors. Two months or so post-transplant, alpha-beta T cells reportedly derived from several hundred expanded graft clones.

This clonotype occurred many times. No antigen is known for it. TCRbeta library construction was performed incorporating unique molecular identifiers. TCRdb passed the PCR reads through MiXCR, listing each CDR3 protein once. The profile covers around 580,000 distinct CDR3 sequences, with around 23% appearing a single time and 11% to 15% taken by the ten largest. The input for sequencing was PBMCs, mostly from graft donor cells, taken 360 days after TCRalphabeta/CD19-depleted stem cell transplant. The clonotype was recovered from a boy under three years old who had a stem cell transplant for acute myeloid leukemia, so the T cells may come from the graft donor.

The CDR3, as DNA: TGTGCCAGCACCCCTTTGACTAGCGGGGGGGCTTGGGAGCAGTTCTTC. Translated: CASTPLTSGGAWEQFF. This rearrangement joins TRBV7-2 to TRBJ2-1; TRBD2 aligns across 14 bases. The CDR3 contains 16 residues. CDR1 and CDR2 from the germline V gene are SGHTA and FQGNSA. The V gene end was trimmed by 7 bases and the J gene end by 10 bases; junction bases not matched to a gene: 12.